What follows are 18 T cell receptor beta chains derived from one specimen sequenced in a study of cytomegalovirus exposure and HLA in healthy donors. PCR primers comprised 60 Vbeta and 13 Jbeta primers. The table came from immunoSEQ multiplex PCR; TCRdb's copy has only in-frame clones and leaves some out. The sample carries 150,000 to 200,000 clones, 75% to 85% recorded once. Sequencing used PBMCs. Receptors originate from a male donor in good health and CMV-seropositive.

The V call is TRBV6-1, the J call TRBJ2-1; tentative D call: TRBD2 (6 bases). The germline V and J ends were trimmed by 4 bases and 1 base, with 14 bases remaining between them. The CDR3 is made up of 16 amino acids. In germline, CDR1 is MNHNS, CDR2 SASEGT. CDR3: CASSAEREDSYNEQFF. The CDR3 DNA follows: TGTGCCAGCAGTGCAGAAAGGGAGGATTCCTACAATGAGCAGTTCTTC.

This clone was picked up a small number of times. The chain links TRBV25-1 to TRBJ1-1, with 11 bases matching TRBD1. V was clipped by 3 bases and J by 3 bases; unmatched bases: 3. The germline V gene encodes CDR1 MGHDK and CDR2 SYGVNS. The CDR3 contains 15 residues. The chain's CDR3 is CASSEAGQGDTEAFF. Here the CDR3 DNA reads TGTGCCAGCAGTGAGGCGGGACAGGGGGACACTGAAGCTTTCTTT.

This clone was seen only a few times. The V call is TRBV5-6, the J call TRBJ1-1; possible D gene TRBD1, 5 bases. The CDR3 is made up of 14 amino acids. V lost 2 bases, J lost 3 bases, and 11 bases lay in between. CDR1 and CDR2 (germline): SGHDT, YYEEEE. CDR3 nucleotides: TGTGCCAGCAGCTTTCGCAGGGTAGACACTGAAGCTTTCTTT. It is translated as CASSFRRVDTEAFF.

This sequence joins TRBV6-1 and TRBJ2-2, with 9 bases lining up with TRBD1. The CDR3 sequence is 15 residues long. From germline, CDR1 is MNHNS and CDR2 SASEGT. V was pared by 1 base and J by 5 bases, with 2 bases of the junction left unmatched. CDR3 protein: CASSEGTGDTGELFF. The CDR3 DNA is TGTGCCAGCAGTGAAGGGACAGGGGATACCGGGGAGCTGTTTTTT.

The rearrangement links TRBV6-5 to TRBJ1-5; the D is unclear. V shed 8 bases and J shed 9 bases, with 14 bases lying between them. CDR1 and CDR2 (germline): MNHEY, SVGAGI. The CDR3 is 12 residues long. CDR3 in DNA: TGTGCCAGCCATTTCTGGGGAGGGCCCCAGCATTTT. Translation gives CASHFWGGPQHF.

The chain is built from TRBV12-5 and TRBJ2-3, with 7 bases identical to TRBD2. The CDR3 sequence is 14 residues long. Trimming cost V 6 bases and J 2 bases; bases outside gene matches: 5. The germline V gene encodes CDR1 LGHNT and CDR2 FRNRAP. CDR3 loop: CASGPRGYTDTQYF. CDR3 coding DNA: TGTGCTAGTGGCCCGCGGGGGTACACAGATACGCAGTATTTT.

The V call is TRBV27, the J call TRBJ2-3; TRBD2 aligns across 7 bases. Germline assignment: CDR1 MNHEY and CDR2 SMNVEV (reference sequence). The CDR3 extends over 15 amino acids. Losses at the gene ends were 7 bases for V and 3 bases for J; bases not matched to a gene: 10. The chain's CDR3 is CASTQGGTWTDTQYF. In DNA form, the CDR3 reads TGTGCCAGCACCCAGGGAGGGACTTGGACAGATACGCAGTATTTT.

This clone occurred a few times. The chain uses TRBV11-3 and TRBJ2-1, with D perhaps matching TRBD2 (5 bases). Germline CDR1 reads SGHNT; CDR2 reads YENEEA. The CDR3 contains 13 residues. V was shortened by 5 bases and J by 12 bases, with 17 bases between the two germline ends. The CDR3: CASSPGGSPRQFF. The CDR3 DNA reads as TGTGCCAGCAGCCCAGGAGGCAGCCCCCGGCAGTTCTTC.

The V gene is TRBV6-5, the J gene TRBJ2-7; D might be TRBD1 (5 bases). Trimming left V 4 bases short and J 3 bases short, with 10 bases between. The germline gives CDR1 MNHEY, CDR2 SVGAGI. The CDR3 is made up of 13 amino acids. In DNA, the CDR3 is TGTGCCAGCAGTTCCCCCGACAGCTACGAGCAGTACTTC. Protein: CASSSPDSYEQYF.

The chain employs TRBV5-6 and TRBJ2-5; the D gene is possibly TRBD2 (5 bases). Trimming pared 3 bases from V and 6 bases from J, leaving 6 bases between. The CDR3 is 11 residues long. Per the germline V gene, CDR1 is SGHDT and CDR2 is YYEEEE. The CDR3 reads CASSSGKTQYF. Written as DNA, the CDR3 is TGTGCCAGCAGCTCGGGAAAGACCCAGTACTTC.

V is TRBV7-2 and J is TRBJ1-4, with 10 bases aligning to TRBD1. Germline V gene data show CDR1 as SGHTA and CDR2 as FQGNSA. The CDR3 spans 15 residues. V was clipped by 5 bases and J by 7 bases; unmatched bases: 7. In nucleotides, the CDR3 is TGTGCCAGCAGCCGACAGGGGGCTCTTAGTGAAAAACTGTTTTTT. It encodes CASSRQGALSEKLFF.

The chain is built from TRBV27 and TRBJ1-1; D is perhaps TRBD1 (6 bases). This CDR3 contains 13 residues. Trimming shortened V by 6 bases and J by 4 bases, and 12 bases separated the two germline ends. Per the germline V gene, CDR1 is MNHEY and CDR2 is SMNVEV (reference sequence). Written as DNA, the CDR3 is TGTGCCAGCAGCTACACAGGGTCCACTGAAGCTTTCTTT. It specifies CASSYTGSTEAFF.

The count of this clone is one. This rearrangement joins TRBV29-1 to TRBJ2-5, with D unresolved. The CDR3 loop spans 11 amino acids. Germline CDR1 SQVTM, CDR2 ANQGSEA. Trimming removed 7 bases from V and 3 bases from J, with 9 bases in between. The CDR3 region is CSADEEETQYF. CDR3 DNA sequence: TGCAGCGCCGACGAGGAAGAGACCCAGTACTTC.

This chain uses TRBV18 with TRBJ1-1, with D perhaps TRBD1 (5 bases). Trimming took off 3 bases at V and 2 bases at J, with 19 bases between the two ends. CDR3 size: 17 residues. CDR1 is KGHSH, CDR2 LQKENI, per germline. Written as DNA, the CDR3 is TGTGCCAGCTCACCGTTAATCGGACATTTAAAAAACACTGAAGCTTTCTTT. Translating gives CASSPLIGHLKNTEAFF. Filled out from reference TRBV18 and TRBJ1-1, the complete variable domain reads NAGVMQNPRHLVRRRGQEARLRCSPMKGHSHVYWYRQLPEEGLKFMVYLQKENIIDESGMPKERFSAEFPKEGPSILRIQQVVRGDSAAYFCASSPLIGHLKNTEAFFGQGTRLTVV.

V is TRBV14 and J is TRBJ1-2; TRBD1 matches at 7 bases. This CDR3 is 12 amino acids long. The germline V gene encodes CDR1 SGHDN and CDR2 FVKESK. The J segment lost 7 bases and the V segment lost 4 bases, leaving 3 bases of the junction unmatched. The CDR3 spells CASSPQGVGYTF. Written as DNA, the CDR3 is TGTGCCAGCAGCCCCCAGGGGGTTGGCTACACCTTC.

Notes on this clone: At one end the junction does not follow the germline gene, possibly because of a read error. The chain uses TRBV7-7 and TRBJ2-1, with 7 bases aligning to TRBD1. The CDR3 length is 20 residues. Germline V lookup: CDR1 SSHAT, CDR2 FNYEAQ (reference sequence). In DNA, the CDR3 is TGTGCTAGCAGCTTATACTCAAAAGTAAGGGACAGTCATGGTTTCGGTGAGCAGTTCTTC. Protein sequence: CASSLYSKVRDSHGFGEQFF.

This chain links TRBV6-1 with TRBJ2-3, with 8 positions matching TRBD2. The CDR3 runs 15 residues. After removal of 10 bases from V and 2 bases from J, the junction contained 11 bases not matched to a gene. Germline assignment: CDR1 MNHNS and CDR2 SASEGT. The CDR3 protein is CATDTGTRNTDTQYF. The CDR3 nucleotides read TGTGCCACGGATACCGGGACTAGAAACACAGATACGCAGTATTTT.

The CDR3 bases are TGTGCCAGCAGTGACTCCCCACGGGAGGGGCCGGCTGAAGCTTTCTTT. Residues: CASSDSPREGPAEAFF. The V gene is TRBV6-4, the J gene TRBJ1-1, with a possible D match to TRBD1 (5 bases). The CDR3 covers 16 residues. Germline V gene lookup returns CDR1 MRHNA and CDR2 SNTAGT. V dropped 0 bases and J dropped 6 bases, with 17 bases sitting between them.